This TCR beta chain stems from a study of T cell changes during pregnancy in multiple sclerosis. The method was immunoSEQ multiplex PCR; TCRdb's version includes in-frame clones alone and lacks a portion of them. The sample holds about 77,000 clones, 70% to 90% seen once. The length of the CDR3 is 16 residues. V lost 7 bases and J lost 0; bases outside the gene matches: 6. CDR1 and CDR2 (germline): SQVTM, ANQGSEA. The chain couples TRBV29-1 to TRBJ2-6; 10 bases line up with TRBD2. The receptor's source is a female donor with multiple sclerosis, enrolled in a pregnancy study. Sequencing was performed on peripheral blood, taken before pregnancy. In nucleotides, the CDR3 is TGCAGCGCGGGGACTAGCGCATCCTCTGGGGCCAACGTCCTGACTTTC. Protein product: CSAGTSASSGANVLTF.